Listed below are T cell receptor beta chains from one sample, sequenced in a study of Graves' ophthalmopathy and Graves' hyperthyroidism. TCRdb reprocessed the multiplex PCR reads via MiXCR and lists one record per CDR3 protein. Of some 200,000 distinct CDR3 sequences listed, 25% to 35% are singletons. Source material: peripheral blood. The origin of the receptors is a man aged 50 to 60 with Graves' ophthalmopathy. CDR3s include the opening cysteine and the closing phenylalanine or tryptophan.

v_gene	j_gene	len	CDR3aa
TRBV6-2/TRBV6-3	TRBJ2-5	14	CASSYVNTRETQYF
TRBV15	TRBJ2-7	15	CATSRAGTPSYEQYF
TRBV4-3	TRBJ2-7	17	CASSQTRLAGGPDEQYF
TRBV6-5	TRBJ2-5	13	CASLDSPAGLGNF
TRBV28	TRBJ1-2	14	CASSPAQSLYGYTF
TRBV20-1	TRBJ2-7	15	CSARGRTGYSYEQYF
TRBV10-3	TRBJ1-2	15	CAISEANRVAHGYTF
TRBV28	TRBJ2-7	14	CASSFLGETHEQYF
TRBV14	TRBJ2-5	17	CASSPSPSDKNQETQYF
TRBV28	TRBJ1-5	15	CASSTGQDSNQPQHF
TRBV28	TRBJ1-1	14	CASSPPPPGTEAFF
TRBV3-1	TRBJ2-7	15	CASSPAGVFSYEQYF
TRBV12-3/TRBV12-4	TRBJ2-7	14	CASSSWGPSYEQYF
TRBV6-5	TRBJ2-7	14	CASSTGLAAYGQYF
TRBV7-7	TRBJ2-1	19	CASSLAGSGRVRSYNEQFF
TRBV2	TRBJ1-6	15	CASLRDSGNNSPLHF
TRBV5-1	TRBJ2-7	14	CASSLGDLTLEQYF
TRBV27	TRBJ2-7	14	CASSSSGGIDEQYF
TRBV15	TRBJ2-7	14	CATSRGGNAYEQYF
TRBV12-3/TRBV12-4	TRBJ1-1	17	CASTHSGARKGVSEAFF
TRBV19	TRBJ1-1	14	CASSLDTTPTEAFF
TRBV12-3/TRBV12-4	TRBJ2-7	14	CASSQSGFFYEQYF
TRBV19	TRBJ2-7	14	CASSSHTGPYEQYF
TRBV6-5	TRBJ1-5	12	CASSYDDQPQHF
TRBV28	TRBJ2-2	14	CASSRQGYTGELFF
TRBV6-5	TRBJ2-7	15	CASSYASGGYYEQYF
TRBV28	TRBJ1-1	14	CASSLWKMNTEAFF
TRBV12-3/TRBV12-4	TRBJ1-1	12	CASSLLRLEAFF